Detailed here is one TCR beta chain. The sample belongs to a study of control samples from healthy donors and cancer patients. TCRdb keeps only in-frame clones here, not all; method: immunoSEQ multiplex PCR. This repertoire shows tens of thousands of clones, around 94% found once; its top ten account for more than 20%. Germline loops: CDR1 SGHDT, CDR2 YYEEEE. Trimming pared 4 bases from V and 0 bases from J, leaving 14 bases between. The CDR3 loop spans 15 amino acids. The source is a man aged 55 to 70 in good health. V is TRBV5-6 and J is TRBJ2-7, with D possibly TRBD1 on 6 matching bases. Sequences were obtained from blood. CDR3 coding DNA: TGTGCCAGCAGCAGCCAGGGGCCGCTCTCCTACGAGCAGTACTTC. Translated, it gives CASSSQGPLSYEQYF.